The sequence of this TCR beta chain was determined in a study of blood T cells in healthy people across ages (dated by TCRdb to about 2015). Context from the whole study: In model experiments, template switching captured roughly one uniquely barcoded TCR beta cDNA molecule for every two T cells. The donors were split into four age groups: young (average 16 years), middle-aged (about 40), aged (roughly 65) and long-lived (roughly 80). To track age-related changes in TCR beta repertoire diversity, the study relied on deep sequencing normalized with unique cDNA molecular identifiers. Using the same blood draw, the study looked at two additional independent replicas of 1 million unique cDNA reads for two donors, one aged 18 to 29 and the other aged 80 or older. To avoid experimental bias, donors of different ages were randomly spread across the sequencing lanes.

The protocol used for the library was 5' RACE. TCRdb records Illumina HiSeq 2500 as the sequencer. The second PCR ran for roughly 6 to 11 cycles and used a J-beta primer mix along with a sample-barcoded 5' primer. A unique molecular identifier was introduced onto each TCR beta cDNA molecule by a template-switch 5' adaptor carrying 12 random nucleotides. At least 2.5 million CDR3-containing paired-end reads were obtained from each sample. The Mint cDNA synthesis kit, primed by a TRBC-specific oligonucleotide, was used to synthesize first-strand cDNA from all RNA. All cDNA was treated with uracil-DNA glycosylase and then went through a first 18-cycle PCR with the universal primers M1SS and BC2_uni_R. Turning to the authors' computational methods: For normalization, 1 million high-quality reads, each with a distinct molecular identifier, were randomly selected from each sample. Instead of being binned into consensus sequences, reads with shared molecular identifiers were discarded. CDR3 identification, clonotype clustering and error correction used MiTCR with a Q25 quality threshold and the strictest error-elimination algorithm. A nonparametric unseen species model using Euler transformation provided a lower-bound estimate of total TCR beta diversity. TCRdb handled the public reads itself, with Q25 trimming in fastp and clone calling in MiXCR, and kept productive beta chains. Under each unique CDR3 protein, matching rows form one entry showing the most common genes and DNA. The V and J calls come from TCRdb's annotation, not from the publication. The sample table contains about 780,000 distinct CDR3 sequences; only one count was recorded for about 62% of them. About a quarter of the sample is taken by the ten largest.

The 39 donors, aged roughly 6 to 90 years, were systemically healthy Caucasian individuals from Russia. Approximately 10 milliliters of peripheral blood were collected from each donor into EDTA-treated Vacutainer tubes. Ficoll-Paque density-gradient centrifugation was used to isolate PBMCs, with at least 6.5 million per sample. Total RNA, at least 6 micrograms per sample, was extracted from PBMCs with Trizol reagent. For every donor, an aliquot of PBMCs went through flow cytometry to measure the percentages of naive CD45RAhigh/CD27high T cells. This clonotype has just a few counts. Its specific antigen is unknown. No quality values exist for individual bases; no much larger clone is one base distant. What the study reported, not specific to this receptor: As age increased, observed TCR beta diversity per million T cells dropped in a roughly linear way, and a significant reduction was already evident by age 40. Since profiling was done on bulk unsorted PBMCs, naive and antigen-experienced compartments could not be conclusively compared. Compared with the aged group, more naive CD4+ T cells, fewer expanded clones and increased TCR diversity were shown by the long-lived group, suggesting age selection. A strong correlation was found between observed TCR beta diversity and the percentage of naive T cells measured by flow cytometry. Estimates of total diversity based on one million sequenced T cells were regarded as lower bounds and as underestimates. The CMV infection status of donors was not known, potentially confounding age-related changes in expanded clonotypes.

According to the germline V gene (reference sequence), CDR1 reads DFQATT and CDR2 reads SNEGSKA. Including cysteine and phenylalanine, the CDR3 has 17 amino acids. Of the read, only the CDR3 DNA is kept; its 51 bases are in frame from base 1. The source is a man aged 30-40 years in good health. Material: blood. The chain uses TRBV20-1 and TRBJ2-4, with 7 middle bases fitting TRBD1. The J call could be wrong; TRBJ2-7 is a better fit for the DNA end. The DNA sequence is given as TGCAGTGCTAGACAGCCCGACCAGGACAGGTCAAGGTACGAGCAGTACTTC. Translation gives CSARQPDQDRSRYEQYF.